A single sample is the source of the 8 T cell receptor beta chains below, sequenced in a study of shared clonotypes between healthy human individuals. TCRdb's table, derived via immunoSEQ multiplex PCR, lists solely in-frame clones and lacks some. The sample contains hundreds of thousands of clones, 73% of which appear only once. Sequenced input: memory CD4+ T cells sorted from blood. Subset in this sample: CD45RA-negative fraction. These receptors all stem from a woman aged 25 to 39 in good health.

Details on this clone: Being one base from a much bigger clone, this may be a read error. This sequence joins TRBV9 and TRBJ2-7; D gene ambiguous. Trimming stripped 4 bases from V and 0 bases from J, with 2 bases between. The CDR3 loop spans 11 amino acids. Germline V CDR1 and CDR2: SGDLS, YYNGEE. The CDR3 DNA sequence: TGTGCCAGCAGCTCCTCCTACGAGCAGTACTTC. The encoded protein is CASSSSYEQYF.

The V and J genes are TRBV30 and TRBJ2-2; D call uncertain. V gave up 3 bases and J gave up 1 base, with 6 bases separating them. This CDR3 has 13 amino acids. The germline gives CDR1 GTSNPN, CDR2 SVGIG (reference sequence). The CDR3 DNA reads TGTGCCTGGAGCCGGCAGAACACCGGGGAGCTGTTTTTT. Amino acid sequence: CAWSRQNTGELFF.

The chain uses TRBV28 and TRBJ1-1; D possibly corresponds to TRBD1 (5 bases). V lost 4 bases and J lost 10, with 13 bases in between. CDR1 and CDR2 (germline): MDHEN, SYDVKM. The CDR3 runs 12 residues. CDR3 region: CASSSPGRGAFF. CDR3 nucleotide sequence: TGTGCCAGCAGTTCCCCGGGGAGGGGAGCTTTCTTT.

The chain couples TRBV6-4 to TRBJ1-1, with unresolved D. The germline V gene has CDR1 MRHNA and CDR2 SNTAGT. There are 15 residues in the CDR3. With 6 bases removed from V and 1 base from J, the gap between germline ends came to 15 bases. This chain's CDR3 is CASRRNRNSNTEAFF. CDR3 DNA sequence: TGTGCCAGCAGGCGCAACCGGAACTCGAACACTGAAGCTTTCTTT.

The V call is TRBV19, the J call TRBJ2-3; D remains unclear. The CDR3 is made up of 15 amino acids. Germline V gives CDR1 LNHDA, CDR2 SQIVND (reference sequence). V dropped 6 bases and J dropped 0 bases, with 13 bases sitting between them. CDR3 loop: CASRHRGLSTDTQYF. DNA for the CDR3: TGTGCCAGTAGGCACAGAGGTCTTAGCACAGATACGCAGTATTTT. Full variable domain (outside the CDR3, taken from reference TRBV19 and TRBJ2-3): DGGITQSPKYLFRKEGQNVTLSCEQNLNHDAMYWYRQDPGQGLRLIYYSQIVNDFQKGDIAEGYSVSREKKESFPLTVTSAQKNPTAFYLCASRHRGLSTDTQYFGPGTRLTVL.

V usage is TRBV4-2 and J usage is TRBJ2-7; TRBD2 agrees at 7 bases. From germline, CDR1 is LGHNA and CDR2 YNFKEQ. CDR3 length: 15 residues. Unmatched junction bases numbered 6, after V lost 0 bases and J lost 4 bases. The CDR3 loop is CASSQDGGSGYEQYF. CDR3 nucleotide sequence: TGTGCCAGCAGCCAAGATGGCGGGAGCGGGTACGAGCAGTACTTC.

The genes are TRBV6-1 and TRBJ2-2, with a weak D call TRBD2 (6 bases). Germline V gene sequence: CDR1 MNHNS, CDR2 SASEGT. V was cut by 3 bases and J by 5 bases, with 13 bases left in between. There are 15 residues in the CDR3. CDR3 nucleotide sequence: TGTGCCAGCAGTGACGGGAGTGTCTTGACCGGGGAGCTGTTTTTT. This sequence encodes CASSDGSVLTGELFF.

The V gene is TRBV11-2, the J gene TRBJ2-7; perhaps TRBD1 as D (5 bases). This CDR3 has 14 amino acids. CDR1 is SGHAT and CDR2 is FQNNGV in the germline V gene. Trimming pared 0 bases from V and 3 bases from J, leaving 9 bases between. The CDR3 loop is CASSLEGRDYEQYF. CDR3 nucleotide sequence: TGTGCCAGCAGCTTAGAGGGCAGGGACTACGAGCAGTACTTC.